These 14 T cell receptor beta chains were sequenced from one sample in a study of blood T cell repertoires in COVID-19. Sequencing used immunoSEQ multiplex PCR; TCRdb keeps in-frame clones, though not all of them. The data contain more than 65,000 clones, roughly 89% of them seen just once; the ten biggest clones take up around 6.3%. The sequencing input was peripheral blood. These receptors all stem from a woman between 45 and 65 years old with acute or convalescent COVID-19.

Comments on this clone: Compared with germline, one end of the junction differs, possibly owing to a read error. V usage is TRBV7-7 and J usage is TRBJ1-2, with TRBD1 identical over 7 bases. This CDR3 has 18 residues. CDR1 SSHAT and CDR2 FNYEAQ come from the germline V gene (reference sequence). The CDR3 DNA is TGTGCTAGCAGCCCTTGCGGACAGGAGGTCGAGGTCGGGTATGGCTACACCTTC. This gives the protein CASSPCGQEVEVGYGYTF.

V is TRBV27 and J is TRBJ1-1; maybe TRBD1 (6 bases). The V gene's germline CDR1 is MNHEY and CDR2 SMNVEV (reference sequence). This CDR3 is 13 amino acids long. V shed 6 bases and J shed 9 bases, with 17 bases lying between them. The CDR3 is CASRTGWGTQAFF. The DNA of the CDR3 is TGTGCCAGCAGAACAGGGTGGGGAACTCAAGCTTTCTTT.

This chain links TRBV10-3 with TRBJ2-7; a weak D match, TRBD1 (6 bases). This CDR3 spans 13 amino acids. Germline V gene data show CDR1 as ENHRY and CDR2 as SYGVKD. Trimming cost V 5 bases and J 5 bases, with 13 bases left between them. The CDR3 here is CAISPGQGHEQYF. The CDR3, as DNA: TGTGCCATCAGTCCGGGGCAGGGGCACGAGCAGTACTTC.

This clone came up once. This chain links TRBV5-1 with TRBJ2-2; D remains unclear. V lost 1 base, J lost 7 bases, and 14 bases lay in between. This CDR3 is built from 15 residues. Germline V gene data show CDR1 as SGHRS and CDR2 as YFSETQ. The CDR3 bases are TGCGCCAGCAGCTTGATTGTAGACTTTGACGGGGAGCTGTTTTTT. This encodes CASSLIVDFDGELFF. The complete variable domain, with remaining parts taken from reference TRBV5-1 and TRBJ2-2, reads KAGVTQTPRYLIKTRGQQVTLSCSPISGHRSVSWYQQTPGQGLQFLFEYFSETQRNKGNFPGRFSGRQFSNSRSEMNVSTLELGDSALYLCASSLIVDFDGELFFGEGSRLTVL.

The sample holds one count of this clone. This chain uses TRBV28 with TRBJ2-3; D is possibly TRBD1 (6 bases). The V gene's germline CDR1 is MDHEN and CDR2 SYDVKM. The CDR3 has 15 residues. Trimming pared 6 bases from V and 2 bases from J, leaving 15 bases between. The CDR3 DNA follows: TGTGCCAGCAGCAACAGGGTCTCCCCCACAGATACGCAGTATTTT. This encodes CASSNRVSPTDTQYF. Combining the CDR3 with reference TRBV28 and TRBJ2-3 gives the whole variable domain DVKVTQSSRYLVKRTGEKVFLECVQDMDHENMFWYRQDPGLGLRLIYFSYDVKMKEKGDIPEGYSVSREKKERFSLILESASTNQTSMYLCASSNRVSPTDTQYFGPGTRLTVL.

This clone was recorded a few times. The rearrangement uses TRBV5-1 and TRBJ1-6; D remains unclear. Germline CDR1 and CDR2: SGHRS and YFSETQ. Trimming cost V 5 bases and J 9 bases, with 21 bases left between them. This CDR3 region has 16 residues. CDR3 in DNA: TGCGCCAGCAGTTTCACGAATCCGGTGAGCGGTTCACCCCTCCACTTT. Amino acids: CASSFTNPVSGSPLHF.

The chain links TRBV6-6 to TRBJ2-4, with 9 bases aligning to TRBD2. Germline V gives CDR1 MNHNY, CDR2 SVGAGI (reference sequence). Trimming took 5 bases from V and 6 from J; bases not matched to a gene: 11. CDR3 length: 16 amino acids. The CDR3 coding sequence is TGTGCCAGCAGTCCCGGGACTAGCCCCCCGTCAAACATTCAGTACTTC. As protein: CASSPGTSPPSNIQYF.

The chain carries TRBV6-2 or TRBV6-3 and TRBJ2-3, with D perhaps TRBD2 (5 bases). CDR1 and CDR2 (germline): MNHEY, SVGEGT. This CDR3 contains 15 residues. Trimming removed 2 bases at V and 0 bases at J, with 9 bases between. The CDR3 nucleotides are TGTGCCAGCAGTTACGAGGGCCTTAGCACAGATACGCAGTATTTT. Its protein product is CASSYEGLSTDTQYF.

The chain joins TRBV30 to TRBJ2-2; 7 positions agree with TRBD2. After removal of 5 bases from V and 5 bases from J, the junction contained 5 bases not matched to a gene. Germline CDR1 reads GTSNPN; CDR2 reads SVGIG (reference sequence). CDR3 size: 13 residues. The CDR3 DNA follows: TGTGCCTGGGGACTAGTTCAAACCGGGGAGCTGTTTTTT. It specifies CAWGLVQTGELFF. The full variable domain, with the rest looked up from reference TRBV30 and TRBJ2-2, is SQTIHQWPATLVQPVGSPLSLECTVEGTSNPNLYWYRQAAGRGLQLLFYSVGIGQISSEVPQNLSASRPQDRQFILSSKKLLLSDSGFYLCAWGLVQTGELFFGEGSRLTVL.

This chain connects TRBV2 to TRBJ1-6; maybe TRBD1 (5 bases). V lost 6 bases, J lost 10 bases, and 19 bases lay in between. This CDR3 is 15 amino acids long. Germline V gives CDR1 SNHLY, CDR2 FYNNEI. CDR3 in DNA: TGTGCCAGCAGGGCGGCACCGGGAGGGGTATCACCCCTCCACTTT. Its protein product is CASRAAPGGVSPLHF.

In this sample, this clone turned up once. This chain's CDR3 is CATSNLTETNYGYTF. The CDR3 DNA reads as TGTGCCACCAGCAACCTGACAGAAACTAACTATGGCTACACCTTC. The rearrangement links TRBV15 to TRBJ1-2; D may be TRBD1 (5 bases). Germline loops: CDR1 LNHNV, CDR2 YYDKDF (reference sequence). The length of the CDR3 is 15 residues. With 4 bases removed from V and 0 bases from J, the gap between germline ends came to 12 bases.

This chain links TRBV2 with TRBJ1-2; D is perhaps TRBD1 (5 bases). Trimming took off 5 bases at V and 5 bases at J, with 12 bases between the two ends. Looked up from germline, CDR1 is SNHLY and CDR2 is FYNNEI. The CDR3 extends over 13 amino acids. The chain's CDR3 is CASSFKGQYGYTF. In DNA, the CDR3 is TGTGCCAGCAGTTTTAAGGGGCAGTATGGCTACACCTTC.

The chain combines TRBV4-1 with TRBJ2-1; the match to TRBD2 covers 10 bases. With 1 base clipped from V and 2 bases from J, the junction kept 2 bases outside the gene matches. The CDR3 sequence is 16 residues long. Per germline, CDR1 MGHRA and CDR2 YSYEKL. The CDR3 DNA follows: TGCGCCAGCAGCCAAGGGACTAGCGGCACCTACAATGAGCAGTTCTTC. Protein sequence: CASSQGTSGTYNEQFF.

The chain recombines TRBV9 with TRBJ2-1, with D possibly matching TRBD1 (6 bases). CDR1 and CDR2 from the germline V gene are SGDLS and YYNGEE. Between the trimmed V and J ends, which lost 2 bases and 4 bases, there was a span of 13 bases. The CDR3 spans 15 residues. In DNA, the CDR3 is TGTGCCAGCAGCGTCGGGGACACCTCTTACAATGAGCAGTTCTTC. The encoded protein is CASSVGDTSYNEQFF.